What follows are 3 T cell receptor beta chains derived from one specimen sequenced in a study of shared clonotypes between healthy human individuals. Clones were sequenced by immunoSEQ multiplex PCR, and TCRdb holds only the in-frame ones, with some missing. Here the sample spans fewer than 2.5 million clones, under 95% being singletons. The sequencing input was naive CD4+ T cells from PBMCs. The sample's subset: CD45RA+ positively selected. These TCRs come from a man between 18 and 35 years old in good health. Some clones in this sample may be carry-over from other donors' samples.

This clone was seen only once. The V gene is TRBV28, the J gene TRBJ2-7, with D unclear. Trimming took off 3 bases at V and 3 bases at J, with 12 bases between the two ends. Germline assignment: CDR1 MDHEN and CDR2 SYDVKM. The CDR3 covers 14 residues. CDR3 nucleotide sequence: TGTGCCAGCAGTTTTCCAAACCGAGGCTACGAGCAGTACTTC. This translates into CASSFPNRGYEQYF.

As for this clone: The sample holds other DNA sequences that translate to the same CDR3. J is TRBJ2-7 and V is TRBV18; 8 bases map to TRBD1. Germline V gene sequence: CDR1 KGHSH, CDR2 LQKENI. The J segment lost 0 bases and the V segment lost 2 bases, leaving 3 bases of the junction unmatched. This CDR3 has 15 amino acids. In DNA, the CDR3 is TGTGCCAGCTCACCAACCGGGACAGGCTCCTACGAGCAGTACTTC. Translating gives CASSPTGTGSYEQYF.

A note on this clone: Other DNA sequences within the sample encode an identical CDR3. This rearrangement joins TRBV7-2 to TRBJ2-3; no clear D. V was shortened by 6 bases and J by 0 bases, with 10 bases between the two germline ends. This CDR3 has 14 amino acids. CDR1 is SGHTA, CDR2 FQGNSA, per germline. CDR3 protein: CASRPTSSTDTQYF. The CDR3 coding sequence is TGTGCCAGCAGACCGACCTCTAGCACAGATACGCAGTATTTT.